This TCR beta chain comes out of a study of cytomegalovirus exposure and HLA in healthy donors (dated by TCRdb to the late 2010s). Looking at the study overall: In an earlier analysis of roughly 590 of the donors, 250 to 300 Gb of sequence data and 117 million unique TCR beta sequences from about 190 million T cells were reported. An early release covering about 600 HLA-typed donors comprised about 300 gigabases of sequencing data and approximately 80 million unique TCR sequences. The genetic ancestry cluster associated with self-reported Caucasian donors included 65% to 90% of the approximately 400 genotyped donors. The study aimed to test whether signatures of past pathogen exposure could be identified by cataloging public T cell receptors. The T cell repertoires of several hundred subjects were profiled by immunosequencing and related to cytomegalovirus serostatus. In addition to the first cohort of roughly 700 subjects, a separate validation cohort of 100 to 150 different subjects was used. To predict cytomegalovirus infection status, the study combined high-throughput TCR immunosequencing, statistical association of individual TCRs with disease status, and machine learning. In a later analysis, previously published TCR beta repertoires from 550 to 750 donors were re-analyzed and high-resolution HLA genotyping was added so that TCR occurrence patterns could be studied. In the later analysis, no new phenotypic data were used to find candidate immune exposures; instead, reliance was placed on TCR beta sequences and their occurrence across donors. To decide whether each TCR beta V gene segment behaved as functional or pseudogenic, an earlier analysis of some 570 of the donors relied on high-throughput TCR beta sequencing. Donor age, sex, ethnicity and CMV serostatus were compiled alongside the repertoire data. A later genetic analysis used genome-wide SNP genotypes for about 65% of the roughly 670 donors, treating that subset as a discovery cohort. All discovery cohort repertoires had been generated using a single sequencing platform. HLA typing included class I and class II loci at four-digit resolution. The number of typed donors differed by locus: roughly 629-630 for A, B, C, DRB1 and DQB1; about 520 for DQA1; roughly 600 for DPA1; and roughly 470 for DPB1. Five DR-DQ haplotypes were treated as single units for association and clustering because of strong linkage in the cohort. Across about 380 genotyped donors of the cohort, an average of about 240,000 unique TCR beta nucleotide sequences per donor were sequenced, and roughly a sixth of those sequences were non-productive.

The protocol used for the library was the immunoSEQ multiplex PCR assay. The multiplex PCR relied on a mix of 60 forward primers for TCR Vbeta segments and 13 reverse primers for TCR Jbeta segments. Amplification of the CDR3 region of rearranged TCR beta genes was performed with a multiplex PCR assay on genomic DNA. The Illumina HiSeq System was used to sequence the amplified TCR beta libraries as 87-base-pair reads. The original methods were these. Across the 700 or so repertoires, a later analysis counted 80 million or so unique TCR beta chains, roughly 11 million of which were shared by at least two donors. Raw reads were error-corrected and collapsed into unique sequences by a nearest-neighbor algorithm in which closely related sequences were merged to remove PCR and sequencing errors. V, D and J gene segments were assigned by aligning CDR3 sequences to IMGT reference sequences. For a sequence to be retained, a match of at least six nucleotides was required to both a V gene segment and a J gene segment. A rearrangement counted as productive if the CDR3 had no stop codons and remained in frame with V and J, and every other rearrangement counted as non-productive. CDR3 was defined according to IMGT convention as the region running from the second conserved V-encoded cysteine to the conserved J-encoded phenylalanine. The earlier analysis of a few hundred of the donors excluded sequences that lacked an unambiguous match to a single V gene segment. An earlier analysis of some 500 of the donors classified V segments as functional when productive rearrangements were above 56.7% and as segregating when the standard deviation between donors was above 5%. A statistical classification framework was developed to diagnose cytomegalovirus status using the catalog of TCR beta chain sequences. A later analysis assigned V and J genes by comparing TCR nucleotide sequences with IMGT/GENE-DB human TR gene sequences. A later analysis assigned CDR3 sequences and most-parsimonious VDJ recombination scenarios with the TCRdist pipeline. In a later analysis, every TCR beta chain was defined by the combination of its CDR3 amino acid sequence and its V-gene family, and reads without a unique V-gene family were dropped. A later analysis removed 592 highly shared, low-generation-probability nucleotide sequences to deal with suspected cross-contamination and a sequencing artifact. In a later analysis, a clonal expansion index for each public chain was calculated from normalized within-repertoire ranks of inferred template counts. In a later analysis, generation probabilities were computed using a VDJ recombination model fitted to out-of-frame rearrangements, and the results were checked against IGoR. In a later analysis, hypergeometric tests were used to score TCR-TCR, TCR-HLA and TCR-CMV co-occurrence, with a repertoire-size bias correction applied to TCR pairs. In a later analysis, false discovery rates were estimated by permuting HLA or CMV assignments 20 times. A later analysis grouped co-occurring TCRs with DBSCAN, adding TCRdist sequence similarity when clustering within HLA-allele-positive subsets. Repertoires with fewer than 30,000 or more than 120,000 public chains, plus five repertoires with anomalous nucleotide sharing, were excluded from co-occurrence clustering. TCRdb took this table from immuneACCESS and kept in-frame rearrangements with V and J called. Such tables lack part of the clones; where checked against another copy, unresolved V genes explain under half of the gap, and the rest is unexplained. V, J and clone size were drawn from that table, and D and trimming were deduced from the DNA. The sample has 100,000 to 150,000 clones on record, more than 65% of them singletons. The leading ten clones occupy 3.5% to 5% of the sample.

There are 14 amino acids in the CDR3, from cysteine to phenylalanine inclusive. CDR3 DNA only is kept here, 42 bases in frame from base 1. Sequences SGHDT (CDR1) and YYEEEE (CDR2) are obtained from the germline V gene. Trimming takes 3 bases off V and 4 bases off J; junction bases not matched to a gene: 7. General study outcomes and caveats: In a later analysis, TCR association rates were found to vary across HLA loci, with the most associated TCRs seen for DRB1 alleles and the fewest for HLA-C alleles. The 87-base-pair reads could not distinguish some IMGT-functional V segments, including TRBV6-2 and TRBV6-3, so those segments were excluded. Because HLA typing was missing for some donors at each locus, association tests included only the typed subset. Cytomegalovirus status was reported to be diagnosed by the classifier with high specificity and sensitivity in both the original and validation cohorts. Linkage disequilibrium might explain the correlated functional status among segregating V segments, but an unknown experimental factor could not be excluded. Roughly uniform sequencing depth across donors was assumed in presence/absence analyses, although this assumption may not hold. Several of the top co-occurrence clusters appeared to be linked to parvovirus B19, influenza, CMV and Epstein-Barr virus, according to a later analysis. The sequencing pipeline was judged likely to have produced a cluster of highly shared sequence variants as a technical artifact. Only TCR beta chains were sequenced in this cohort, and the absence of alpha or paired-chain data limited detectable features. Because counts were too low, approximately 18 rarely observed V segments, including chromosome 9 orphons, were excluded from the earlier analysis of 587 of the donors. For the cohort, immune exposure information was limited to CMV serostatus. Assigning TCR associations to individual alleles was difficult when HLA alleles, especially DR and DQ, strongly co-occurred. In vitro tests confirmed that a few of the cytomegalovirus-associated TCR beta chains recognize cytomegalovirus antigens. The study gave a list of about 160 TCR beta chains associated with cytomegalovirus. Compared with equally common non-associated chains, HLA-associated TCR beta chains in a later analysis were more clonally expanded and had lower generation probabilities. The authors suggested that the approach could potentially be generalized to other disease states and immunological phenotypes. Most TCR sequences were seen in very few donors, while some public TCRs were found in many individuals. Specific HLA alleles were associated with around 18,000 TCR beta sequences at a false discovery rate of 0.05 in a later analysis. V-gene and J-gene trimming of TCR beta chains was associated with a missense DCLRE1C variant in a later genetic analysis, and the association was replicated in an independent cohort. A further reported finding was that TCR beta sequences accurately predicted the HLA-A and HLA-B alleles for most subjects in the first cohort. An earlier analysis of some 590 of the donors showed that most TCR beta V segments appeared in productive rearrangements either about 87% or about 30% of the time, which broadly matched IMGT annotations. According to a later genetic analysis, donors in an Asian-associated ancestry cluster had fewer N-insertions in productive TCRs than the approximately 700-donor mean. According to a later analysis, most CMV-associated TCR beta chains appeared to be HLA-restricted, and the HLA associations seemed to be driven largely by CMV exposure.

As to this clone: Its antigen remains unidentified. The input lacks base qualities; no much larger clone sits a single base away.

The cohort comprised more than 550 healthy bone marrow donors. At the time of sampling, all cohort members were nominally healthy, though unrecorded immune exposures were likely present. The donor was CMV seropositive and was included in the group of 289 seropositive cohort members. A peripheral blood sample was collected from each donor, and TCR beta sequencing was performed on peripheral blood mononuclear cells. Genomic DNA extraction from the blood cell samples was performed with the Qiagen DNeasy Blood Extraction Kit. The sample consisted of PBMCs. This TCR derives from a male donor in good health and CMV-seropositive. This chain is built from TRBV5-6 and TRBJ2-7, with TRBD2 matching 7 junction bases. The nucleotide sequence is given as TGTGCCAGCAGCTCCATCCTAGCGGAATACGAGCAGTACTTC. Translation gives CASSSILAEYEQYF.